The next 30 T cell receptor beta chains were all read from a single sample in a study of breast tumors, draining lymph nodes, adjacent tissues (dated by TCRdb to about 2016). The axillary draining lymph nodes of breast cancer patients were the source of the lymph node samples. The library relied on multiplex PCR. The sample was run on an Illumina HiSeq 2000. In-frame beta chains were kept once TCRdb had trimmed the public reads at Q25 with fastp and called clones with MiXCR. Rows merge per CDR3 protein into single entries with the most common DNA and genes. A total of 120,000 or so distinct CDR3 sequences appear in this sample, just under 20% of them only once. The ten largest clones take up about 3.5% of the sample. Sequencing was carried out using axillary lymph node tissue. These receptors came from a female donor with breast cancer. Some clones in this sample may be carry-over from other donors' samples.

This clonotype was counted at least ten times. V gene TRBV25-1 combines with J gene TRBJ2-7; D remains ambiguous. The V end was cut by 1 base, the J end by 1 base, with 11 bases between. CDR3 length: 15 residues. The germline V gene encodes CDR1 MGHDK and CDR2 SYGVNS. CDR3 coding DNA: TGTGCCAGCAGTGAATCCGGACCGACATCCTACGAGCAGTACTTC. Its protein is CASSESGPTSYEQYF.

In the case of this clonotype: A much larger clonotype is one base distant, so this may be a read error. The rearrangement links TRBV27 to TRBJ1-6; D is undetermined. The V gene's germline CDR1 is MNHEY and CDR2 SMNVEV (reference sequence). Trimming stripped 5 bases from V and 9 bases from J, with 8 bases between. The CDR3 has 12 residues. The DNA for the CDR3 is TGTGCCAGCAGTCTGGTTCCTTCACCCCTCCACTTT. This gives the protein CASSLVPSPLHF.

Turning to this clonotype: This sequence may be a read error, since a much larger clone differs from it by one base. The chain employs TRBV20-1 and TRBJ2-2, with a tentative D call TRBD2 (7 bases). This CDR3 spans 12 amino acids. CDR1 is DFQATT, CDR2 SNEGSKA, per germline (reference sequence). The CDR3 sequence: CSFGGGHGKLFF. CDR3 nucleotides: TGCTCCTTTGGGGGGGGGCACGGGAAGCTGTTTTTT.

This clonotype has at least ten counts. The junction shows a germline mismatch at one end, possibly a read error. This chain links TRBV5-1 with TRBJ2-7, with TRBD2 as a possible D gene (5 bases). The CDR3 is 12 residues long. Germline CDR1 reads SGHRS; CDR2 reads YFSETQ. CDR3 sequence reads: CASSLESEGLFF. CDR3 bases: TGCGCCAGCAGCTTGGAGAGCGAGGGCCTTTTCTTC.

The chain recombines TRBV24-1 with TRBJ2-2; D call uncertain. The length of the CDR3 is 15 residues. Germline CDR1 and CDR2: KGHDR and SFDVKD. Trimming shortened V by 6 bases and J by 3 bases, and 13 bases separated the two germline ends. DNA of the CDR3: TGTGCCACCAGTTACTCCGGCCGGGACACCGGGGAGCTGTTTTTT. Its translation: CATSYSGRDTGELFF.

A note on this clonotype: Just one base apart from a much larger clone, this may be a read error. The V call is TRBV3-1, the J call TRBJ2-5; 8 nucleotides align to TRBD2. This CDR3 region has 15 residues. Germline lookup yields CDR1 LGHDT and CDR2 YNNKEL (reference sequence). The CDR3 sequence: CASSLPGLGGETQYF. The CDR3 DNA follows: TGTGCCAGCAGCCTGCCGGGACTAGGAGGGGAGACCCAGTATTTC.

Concerning this clonotype itself: The junction differs from germline at one of its ends, possibly a read error. The gene calls are TRBV29-1 and TRBJ1-4, with D perhaps TRBD1 (6 bases). The germline gives CDR1 SQVTM, CDR2 ANQGSEA. CDR3 size: 13 residues. The CDR3 here is CSVDRGDGEKLYF. CDR3 nucleotide sequence: TGCAGCGTTGATAGGGGGGACGGTGAAAAACTGTATTTT.

This clonotype was counted a few times. The CDR3 DNA reads TGTGCCAGCAGTTACTCGTTTGCGGCCTCCACAGATACGCAGTATTTT. It codes for CASSYSFAASTDTQYF. The V gene is TRBV6-5, the J gene TRBJ2-3, with unresolved D. Looked up from germline, CDR1 is MNHEY and CDR2 is SVGAGI. This CDR3 is built from 16 residues. Trimming cost V 0 bases and J 2 bases, with 12 bases left between them.

This clonotype was counted at least ten times. This rearrangement joins TRBV10-2 to TRBJ2-1; no definite D call. V was shortened by 3 bases and J by 4 bases, with 16 bases between the two germline ends. The CDR3 covers 16 residues. In germline, CDR1 is WSHSY, CDR2 SAAADI. The CDR3 loop reads CASSDSSQWVYNEQFF. In DNA form, the CDR3 reads TGCGCCAGCAGTGACTCCTCCCAATGGGTATACAATGAGCAGTTCTTC.

This clonotype was picked up many times. The V and J genes are TRBV7-8 and TRBJ1-6, with 8 positions matching TRBD1. CDR3 size: 14 residues. CDR1 is SGHVS and CDR2 is FQNEAQ in the germline V gene. V was pared by 5 bases and J by 7 bases, with 4 bases of the junction left unmatched. The CDR3 coding sequence is TGTGCCAGCAGCAACGACAGGGGAAATTCACCCCTCCACTTT. This translates into CASSNDRGNSPLHF. The full variable domain, completed using reference TRBV7-8 and TRBJ1-6, is GAGVSQSPRYKVAKRGQDVALRCDPISGHVSLFWYQQALGQGPEFLTYFQNEAQLDKSGLPSDRFFAERPEGSVSTLKIQRTQQEDSAVYLCASSNDRGNSPLHFGNGTRLTVT.

There are a few counts of this clonotype. The chain recombines TRBV5-1 with TRBJ2-4; D is unclear. Trimming removed 6 bases from V and 9 bases from J, with 22 bases in between. The CDR3 loop spans 15 amino acids. Germline values: CDR1 SGHRS, CDR2 YFSETQ. The CDR3 here is CASIQTRDGEGIQYF. DNA for the CDR3: TGCGCCAGCATCCAAACAAGGGATGGGGAAGGCATTCAGTACTTC.

About this clonotype: Given the absence of the conserved phenylalanine or tryptophan at the CDR3 end, a read error is likely. The limits of the CDR3 on the DNA are not certain, so only TCRdb's listed CDR3 is given. The chain is built from TRBV5-5 and TRBJ2-7; TRBD1 reflects the table's D call only, with no check against the DNA. Germline CDR1 is SGHKS and CDR2 is YYEKEE (reference sequence). The CDR3 is 8 amino acids in total, end residues counted. The chain's CDR3 is CASSPRDG.

Many counts were recorded for this clonotype. This chain uses TRBV12-3 or TRBV12-4 with TRBJ2-1, with 7 nucleotides matching TRBD1. V was pared by 5 bases and J by 10 bases, with 8 bases of the junction left unmatched. The CDR3 is 13 residues long. Here the CDR3 DNA reads TGTGCCAGCAGTCCAACAGGGGAAGGCGAGCAGTTCTTC. Its protein product is CASSPTGEGEQFF.

This clonotype was observed many times. The chain has TRBV11-2 and TRBJ2-7; 9 bases are a match to TRBD2. CDR1 SGHAT and CDR2 FQNNGV come from the germline V gene. The V and J ends lost 0 bases and 6 bases, in that order; junction bases with no gene match: 9. This CDR3 is built from 16 residues. The CDR3 loop reads CASSLESGLAGSEQYF. CDR3 nucleotides: TGTGCCAGCAGCTTAGAGTCAGGGCTAGCGGGAAGCGAGCAGTACTTC.

This clonotype was observed many times. V usage is TRBV12-3 or TRBV12-4 and J usage is TRBJ1-4, with TRBD1 as a possible D gene (6 bases). V lost 4 bases and J lost 8, with 11 bases in between. The CDR3 spans 13 residues. CDR3 bases: TGTGCCAGCAGTTCGTTCACAGGGGAAAAACTGTTTTTT. It translates to CASSSFTGEKLFF.

The table lists this clonotype with many counts. The gene calls are TRBV20-1 and TRBJ2-1, with D possibly matching TRBD1 (6 bases). The length of the CDR3 is 14 residues. Germline V gene data show CDR1 as DFQATT and CDR2 as SNEGSKA (reference sequence). Trimming stripped 6 bases from V and 6 bases from J, with 18 bases between. CDR3 amino acids: CSATRTVIGNEQFF. The CDR3 nucleotides read TGCAGTGCCACTAGGACAGTTATAGGCAATGAGCAGTTCTTC.

At least ten counts were recorded for this clonotype. This chain uses TRBV20-1 with TRBJ2-7; 9 bases map to TRBD1. Germline CDR1 is DFQATT and CDR2 is SNEGSKA (reference sequence). Trimming at V came to 1 base and at J to 4 bases, leaving 5 bases not matched to a gene. The CDR3 covers 14 residues. CDR3 loop: CSARAGQGGYEQYF. In DNA, the CDR3 is TGCAGTGCTAGAGCGGGACAGGGAGGGTACGAGCAGTACTTC.

Notes on this clonotype: This may be a read error: a much more frequent sequence differs by one nucleotide. The conserved final phenylalanine or tryptophan is absent from the CDR3, which likely points to a read error. This chain links TRBV6-1 with TRBJ2-1; D might be TRBD2 (6 bases). CDR1 is MNHNS, CDR2 SASEGT, per germline. The CDR3 has 13 amino acids. V was trimmed by 2 bases and J by 8 bases, leaving 10 bases between them. The CDR3 sequence is CASSESGVYEQFL. CDR3 coding DNA: TGTGCCAGCAGTGAATCGGGGGTTTATGAGCAGTTCCTC.

This clonotype was observed a few times. This chain joins TRBV6-2 or TRBV6-3 and TRBJ2-5; D may match TRBD1 or TRBD2 (5 bases each). The germline V gene encodes CDR1 MNHEY and CDR2 SVGEGT. The V end was cut by 6 bases, the J end by 2 bases, with 13 bases between. This CDR3 is 14 amino acids long. This CDR3 reads CASSPGTAQETQYF. CDR3 in DNA: TGTGCCAGCAGCCCCGGGACGGCACAAGAGACCCAGTACTTC.

The sample holds a few counts of this clonotype. The chain employs TRBV6-1 and TRBJ2-2; a weak D match, TRBD1 (6 bases). Per germline, CDR1 MNHNS and CDR2 SASEGT. V lost 5 bases to trimming and J lost 2 bases, with 9 bases between them. CDR3 length: 14 amino acids. The CDR3 DNA sequence: TGTGCCAGCAGTTCGGGACAAAACACCGGGGAGCTGTTTTTT. Translated, it gives CASSSGQNTGELFF.

This clonotype was seen repeatedly, ten times or more. V gene TRBV18 combines with J gene TRBJ1-5; a weak D match, TRBD1 (6 bases). Trimming removed 2 bases from V and 7 bases from J, with 12 bases in between. The CDR3 length is 14 residues. Germline CDR1 reads KGHSH; CDR2 reads LQKENI. DNA for the CDR3: TGTGCCAGCTCACCAGACGCGACAGGCCAGCCCCAGCATTTT. It codes for CASSPDATGQPQHF.

The chain combines TRBV7-9 with TRBJ1-2; TRBD1 agrees at 7 bases. The CDR3 is made up of 16 amino acids. Germline loops: CDR1 SEHNR, CDR2 FQNEAQ (reference sequence). Germline trimming cut 4 bases from V and 1 base from J; bases unmatched to any gene: 9. CDR3 amino acids: CASSSEGTAYNYGYTF. DNA of the CDR3: TGTGCCAGCAGCTCGGAAGGGACAGCTTATAACTATGGCTACACCTTC.

About this clonotype: One end of the junction does not line up with germline, which may come from a read error. CDR3 DNA: TGTGCCAACAGCCGATCGGCGGGAGGTGCTGATACGCAGTATTTT. Its translation is CANSRSAGGADTQYF. This chain uses TRBV7-2 with TRBJ2-3, with 8 bases matching TRBD2. CDR3 length: 15 amino acids. CDR1 SGHTA and CDR2 FQGNSA come from the germline V gene.

This clonotype was counted many times. The chain combines TRBV9 with TRBJ2-3; no firm D call. CDR1 is SGDLS, CDR2 YYNGEE, per germline. The CDR3 has 14 amino acids. The V end was cut by 4 bases, the J end by 5 bases, with 14 bases between. CDR3 DNA: TGTGCCAGCAGCTTGACTTCGGTTGGAGATACGCAGTATTTT. Translated, it gives CASSLTSVGDTQYF.

In this sample, this clonotype turned up many times. V and J are TRBV6-4 and TRBJ2-3, with D possibly matching TRBD2 (6 bases). V dropped 5 bases and J dropped 0 bases, with 6 bases sitting between them. This CDR3 comprises 13 residues. In germline, CDR1 is MRHNA, CDR2 SNTAGT. The CDR3 spells CASSSGSTDTQYF. DNA for the CDR3: TGTGCCAGCAGTAGCGGGAGCACAGATACGCAGTATTTT.

This clonotype was recorded at least ten times. J is TRBJ2-3 and V is TRBV2, with D uncertain. V lost 7 bases to trimming and J lost 0 bases, with 11 bases between them. This CDR3 has 14 residues. Germline V gives CDR1 SNHLY, CDR2 FYNNEI. The CDR3 bases are TGTGCCAGCAAGGGCGGACCTAGCACAGATACGCAGTATTTT. This codes for CASKGGPSTDTQYF.

This clonotype occurred many times. The rearrangement joins TRBV9 to TRBJ2-3; TRBD1 matches 7 bases. V gave up 2 bases and J gave up 0 bases; unmatched junction bases: 9. Germline assignment: CDR1 SGDLS and CDR2 YYNGEE. CDR3 length: 17 amino acids. CDR3 loop: CASSVGTAFTSTDTQYF. As DNA, the CDR3 is TGTGCCAGCAGCGTCGGGACAGCCTTTACGAGCACAGATACGCAGTATTTT.

The table lists this clonotype with many counts. The chain couples TRBV29-1 to TRBJ2-7, with D tentatively TRBD1 (6 bases). Germline CDR1 reads SQVTM; CDR2 reads ANQGSEA. The CDR3 has 12 amino acids. Trimming removed 3 bases from V and 3 bases from J, with 9 bases in between. CDR3 sequence (DNA): TGCAGCGTTGATGGGGACAACTACGAGCAGTACTTC. Protein product: CSVDGDNYEQYF.

Many counts were recorded for this clonotype. J is TRBJ1-6 and V is TRBV20-1; no firm D call. In germline, CDR1 is DFQATT, CDR2 SNEGSKA (reference sequence). V lost 6 bases and J 2 bases, leaving 11 bases between the germline ends. The CDR3 is made up of 14 amino acids. Here the CDR3 DNA reads TGCAGTGCACAGAGGGAAACCTATAATTCACCCCTCCACTTT. This gives the protein CSAQRETYNSPLHF.

This clonotype was recorded many times. J is TRBJ2-7 and V is TRBV4-2; 7 nucleotides line up with TRBD2. This CDR3 region has 15 residues. V lost 7 bases and J lost 0; bases outside the gene matches: 9. Germline V gene sequence: CDR1 LGHNA, CDR2 YNFKEQ. CDR3 bases: TGTGCCAGCAAGCGGGACCCCGAAAGCTCCTACGAGCAGTACTTC. Protein: CASKRDPESSYEQYF.